This passage covers 2 T cell receptor beta chains from one sample sequenced in a study of T cells in Graves' hyperthyroidism and ophthalmopathy. Researchers took RNA transcripts and amplified the TCR beta CDR3 regions from them. The study used the HTBI primer set for a first-round RT-PCR of the TCR CDR3. TCRdb reanalysed the multiplex PCR reads using MiXCR and keeps one entry per CDR3 protein. Among 340,000 or so distinct CDR3 sequences listed, roughly 17% were seen once. The specimen was blood. These TCRs come from a man aged 25-45 years with Graves' hyperthyroidism.

Written as DNA, the CDR3 is TGCGCCAGCAGCTTGGGACACCTCACGCGGGAGACCCAGTACTTC. It is translated as CASSLGHLTRETQYF. The chain employs TRBV5-1 and TRBJ2-5; D call uncertain. The CDR3 has 15 amino acids. Germline V CDR1 and CDR2: SGHRS, YFSETQ. V was shortened by 0 bases and J by 5 bases, with 14 bases between the two germline ends.

This clonotype was recorded many times. The chain's CDR3 is CASSQLNGGPQETQYF. The CDR3 coding sequence is TGTGCCAGCAGCCAATTAAACGGAGGTCCCCAAGAGACCCAGTACTTC. V gene TRBV3-1 combines with J gene TRBJ2-5, with a weak D call TRBD2 (5 bases). Germline V gene data show CDR1 as LGHDT and CDR2 as YNNKEL (reference sequence). The CDR3 length is 16 residues. The V end lost 2 bases, the J end lost 1 base, and 14 bases lay between the germline ends.